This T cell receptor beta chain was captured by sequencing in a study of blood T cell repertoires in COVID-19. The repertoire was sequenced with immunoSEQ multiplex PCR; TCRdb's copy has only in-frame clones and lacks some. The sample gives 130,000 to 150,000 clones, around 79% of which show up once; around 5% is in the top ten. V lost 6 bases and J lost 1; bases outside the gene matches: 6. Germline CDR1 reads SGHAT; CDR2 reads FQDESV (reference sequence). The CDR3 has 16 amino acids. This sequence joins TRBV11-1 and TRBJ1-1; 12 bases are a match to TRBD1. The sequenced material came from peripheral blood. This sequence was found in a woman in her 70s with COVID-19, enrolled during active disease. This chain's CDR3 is CASRPRDRGPNTEAFF. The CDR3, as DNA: TGTGCCAGCAGACCCCGGGACAGGGGGCCGAACACTGAAGCTTTCTTT.